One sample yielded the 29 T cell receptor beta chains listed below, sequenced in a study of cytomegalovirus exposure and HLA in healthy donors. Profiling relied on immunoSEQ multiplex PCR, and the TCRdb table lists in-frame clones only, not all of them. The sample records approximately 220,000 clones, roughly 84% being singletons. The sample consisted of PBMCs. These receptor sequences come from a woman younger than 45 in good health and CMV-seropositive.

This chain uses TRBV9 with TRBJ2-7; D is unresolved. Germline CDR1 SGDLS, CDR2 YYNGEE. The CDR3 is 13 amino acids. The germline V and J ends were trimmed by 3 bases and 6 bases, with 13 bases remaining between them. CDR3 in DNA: TGTGCCAGCAGCGGTGAAAAATTGGGCGAGCAGTACTTC. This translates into CASSGEKLGEQYF.

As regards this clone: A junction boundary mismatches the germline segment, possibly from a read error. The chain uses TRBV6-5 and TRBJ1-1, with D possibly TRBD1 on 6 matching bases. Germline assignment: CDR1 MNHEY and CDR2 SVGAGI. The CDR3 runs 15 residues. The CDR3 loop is CASSYSRRGGSEAFF. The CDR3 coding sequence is TGTGCCAGCAGTTACTCCCGACGCGGGGGCTCTGAGGCTTTCTTT.

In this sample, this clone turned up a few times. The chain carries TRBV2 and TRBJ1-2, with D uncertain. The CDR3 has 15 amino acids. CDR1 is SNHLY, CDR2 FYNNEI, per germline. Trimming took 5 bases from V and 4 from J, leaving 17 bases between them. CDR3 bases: TGTGCCAGCAGTCCGGACGGTACCCAGATCTATGGCTACACCTTC. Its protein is CASSPDGTQIYGYTF.

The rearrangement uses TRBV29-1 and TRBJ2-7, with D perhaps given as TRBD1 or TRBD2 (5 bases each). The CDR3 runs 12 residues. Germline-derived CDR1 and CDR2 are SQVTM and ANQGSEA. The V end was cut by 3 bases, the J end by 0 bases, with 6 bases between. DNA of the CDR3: TGCAGCGTTGAGGGGACCTCCTACGAGCAGTACTTC. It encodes CSVEGTSYEQYF.

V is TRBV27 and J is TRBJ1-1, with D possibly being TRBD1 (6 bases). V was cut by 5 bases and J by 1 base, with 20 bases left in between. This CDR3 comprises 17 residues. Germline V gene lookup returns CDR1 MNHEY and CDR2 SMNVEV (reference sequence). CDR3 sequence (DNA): TGTGCCAGCAGTCCCCCCACAGGGATAATGGGGAACACTGAAGCTTTCTTT. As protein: CASSPPTGIMGNTEAFF.

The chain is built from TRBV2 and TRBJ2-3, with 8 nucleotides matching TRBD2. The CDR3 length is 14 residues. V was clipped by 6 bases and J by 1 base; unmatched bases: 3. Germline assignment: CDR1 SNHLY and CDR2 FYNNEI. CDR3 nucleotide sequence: TGTGCCAGCAGCCCAGCGGGGGGCACAGATACGCAGTATTTT. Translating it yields CASSPAGGTDTQYF.

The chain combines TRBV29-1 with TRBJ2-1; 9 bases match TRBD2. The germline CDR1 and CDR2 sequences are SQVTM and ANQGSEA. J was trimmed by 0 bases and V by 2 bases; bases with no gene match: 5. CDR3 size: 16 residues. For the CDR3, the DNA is TGCAGCGTTGAATCATTGACTAGCGGCTCCTACAATGAGCAGTTCTTC. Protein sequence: CSVESLTSGSYNEQFF.

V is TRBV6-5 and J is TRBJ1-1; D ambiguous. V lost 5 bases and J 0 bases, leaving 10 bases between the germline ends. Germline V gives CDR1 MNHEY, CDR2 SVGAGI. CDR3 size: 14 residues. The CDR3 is CASSPALLNTEAFF. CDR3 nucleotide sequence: TGTGCCAGCAGTCCAGCTCTTCTGAACACTGAAGCTTTCTTT.

The CDR3 DNA is TGTGCTAGTGCTCTGACAGACACCTCCTACGAGCAGTACTTC. Protein sequence: CASALTDTSYEQYF. V usage is TRBV12-5 and J usage is TRBJ2-7; D perhaps matches TRBD1 (5 bases). This CDR3 spans 14 amino acids. Per the germline V gene, CDR1 is LGHNT and CDR2 is FRNRAP. Trimming removed 7 bases at V and 0 bases at J, with 13 bases between.

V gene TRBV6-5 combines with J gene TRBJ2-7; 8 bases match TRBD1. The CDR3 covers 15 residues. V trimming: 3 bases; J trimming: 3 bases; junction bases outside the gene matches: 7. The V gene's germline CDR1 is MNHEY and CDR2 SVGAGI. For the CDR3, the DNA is TGTGCCAGCAGTTATCAGGGGGCCGGAAGCTACGAGCAGTACTTC. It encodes CASSYQGAGSYEQYF.

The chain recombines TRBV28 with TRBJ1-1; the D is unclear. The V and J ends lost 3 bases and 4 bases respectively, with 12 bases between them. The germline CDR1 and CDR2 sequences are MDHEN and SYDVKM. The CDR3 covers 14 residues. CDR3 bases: TGTGCCAGCAGTTTGTCAGTATCGAGCACTGAAGCTTTCTTT. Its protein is CASSLSVSSTEAFF.

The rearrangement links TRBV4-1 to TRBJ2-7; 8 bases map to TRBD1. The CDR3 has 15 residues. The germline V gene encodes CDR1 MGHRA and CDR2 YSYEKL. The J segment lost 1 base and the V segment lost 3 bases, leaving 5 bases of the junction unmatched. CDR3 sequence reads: CASSHVDRESYEQYF. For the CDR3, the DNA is TGCGCCAGCAGCCATGTGGACAGGGAATCCTACGAGCAGTACTTC.

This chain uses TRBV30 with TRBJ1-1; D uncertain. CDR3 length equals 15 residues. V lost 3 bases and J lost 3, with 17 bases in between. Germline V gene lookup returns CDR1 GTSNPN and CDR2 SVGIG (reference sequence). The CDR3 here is CAWRIRASKDTEAFF. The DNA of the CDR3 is TGTGCCTGGAGAATTCGGGCAAGTAAGGACACTGAAGCTTTCTTT.

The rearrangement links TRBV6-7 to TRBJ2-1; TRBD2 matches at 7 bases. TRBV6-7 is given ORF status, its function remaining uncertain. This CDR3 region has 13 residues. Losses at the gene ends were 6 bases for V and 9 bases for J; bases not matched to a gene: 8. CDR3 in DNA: TGTGCCAGCAGACCTCACGGGAGGACTGAGCAGTTCTTC. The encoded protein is CASRPHGRTEQFF.

CDR3 protein: CASSGDGYRGRQPQHF. The CDR3 DNA reads as TGTGCCAGCAGTGGGGACGGTTACAGGGGCCGGCAGCCCCAGCATTTT. The rearrangement joins TRBV6-1 to TRBJ1-5; 7 bases agree with TRBD1. The CDR3 extends over 16 amino acids. The trim removed 4 bases at V and 7 bases at J, leaving 13 bases unmatched. Germline V CDR1 and CDR2: MNHNS, SASEGT.

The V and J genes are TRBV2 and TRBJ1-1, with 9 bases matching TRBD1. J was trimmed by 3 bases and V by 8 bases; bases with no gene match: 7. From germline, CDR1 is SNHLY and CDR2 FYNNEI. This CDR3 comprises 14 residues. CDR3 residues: CASGGGQGYTEAFF. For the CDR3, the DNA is TGTGCCAGCGGGGGGGGACAGGGATACACTGAAGCTTTCTTT.

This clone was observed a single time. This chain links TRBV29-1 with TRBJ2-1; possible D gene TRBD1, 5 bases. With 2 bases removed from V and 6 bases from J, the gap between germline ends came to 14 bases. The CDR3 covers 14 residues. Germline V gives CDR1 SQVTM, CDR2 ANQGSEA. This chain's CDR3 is CSVENPGKVNEQFF. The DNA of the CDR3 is TGCAGCGTTGAAAATCCAGGGAAGGTCAATGAGCAGTTCTTC.

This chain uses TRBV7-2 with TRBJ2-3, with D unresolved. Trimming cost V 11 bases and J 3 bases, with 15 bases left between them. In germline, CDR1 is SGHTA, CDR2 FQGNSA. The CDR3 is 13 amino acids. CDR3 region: CAVQSRVTDTQYF. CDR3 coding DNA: TGTGCCGTACAATCACGGGTTACAGATACGCAGTATTTT.

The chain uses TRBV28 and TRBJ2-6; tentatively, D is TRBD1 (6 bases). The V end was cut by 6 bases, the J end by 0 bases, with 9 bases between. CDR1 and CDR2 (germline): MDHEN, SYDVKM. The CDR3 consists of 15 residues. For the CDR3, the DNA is TGTGCCAGCAGCCCAGGGGACTCTGGGGCCAACGTCCTGACTTTC. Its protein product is CASSPGDSGANVLTF.

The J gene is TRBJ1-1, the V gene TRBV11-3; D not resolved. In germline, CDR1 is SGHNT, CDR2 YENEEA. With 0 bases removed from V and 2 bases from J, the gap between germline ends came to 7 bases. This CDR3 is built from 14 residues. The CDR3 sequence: CASSLEAHNTEAFF. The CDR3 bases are TGTGCCAGCAGCTTAGAAGCTCACAACACTGAAGCTTTCTTT.

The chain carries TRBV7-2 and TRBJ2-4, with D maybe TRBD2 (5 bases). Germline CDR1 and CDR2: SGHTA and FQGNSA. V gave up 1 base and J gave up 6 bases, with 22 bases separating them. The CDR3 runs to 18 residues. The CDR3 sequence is CASSLGGLAGEGRNIQYF. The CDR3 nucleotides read TGTGCCAGCAGCTTAGGAGGTCTCGCAGGCGAGGGTAGAAACATTCAGTACTTC. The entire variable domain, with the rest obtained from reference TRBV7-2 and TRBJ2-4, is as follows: GAGVSQSPSNKVTEKGKDVELRCDPISGHTALYWYRQSLGQGLEFLIYFQGNSAPDKSGLPSDRFSAERTGGSVSTLTIQRTQQEDSAVYLCASSLGGLAGEGRNIQYFGAGTRLSVL.

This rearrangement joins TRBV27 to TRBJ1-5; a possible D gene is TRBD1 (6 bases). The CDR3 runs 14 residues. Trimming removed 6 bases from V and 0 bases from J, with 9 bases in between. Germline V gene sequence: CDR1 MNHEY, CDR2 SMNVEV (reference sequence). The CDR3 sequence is CASSTGYSNQPQHF. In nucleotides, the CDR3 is TGTGCCAGCAGCACAGGGTATAGCAATCAGCCCCAGCATTTT.

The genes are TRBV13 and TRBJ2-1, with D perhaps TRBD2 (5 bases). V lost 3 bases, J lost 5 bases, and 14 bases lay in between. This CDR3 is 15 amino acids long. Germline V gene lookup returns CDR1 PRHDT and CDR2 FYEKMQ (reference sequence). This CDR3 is CASSLGIILDNEQFF. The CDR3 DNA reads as TGTGCCAGCAGCTTGGGGATTATACTAGACAATGAGCAGTTCTTC.

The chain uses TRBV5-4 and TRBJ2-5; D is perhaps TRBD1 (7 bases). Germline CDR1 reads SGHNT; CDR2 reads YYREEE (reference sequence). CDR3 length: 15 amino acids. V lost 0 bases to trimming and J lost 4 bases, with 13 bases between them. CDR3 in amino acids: CASSLGPGGGETQYF. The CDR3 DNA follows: TGTGCCAGCAGCTTGGGGCCAGGGGGAGGAGAGACCCAGTACTTC.

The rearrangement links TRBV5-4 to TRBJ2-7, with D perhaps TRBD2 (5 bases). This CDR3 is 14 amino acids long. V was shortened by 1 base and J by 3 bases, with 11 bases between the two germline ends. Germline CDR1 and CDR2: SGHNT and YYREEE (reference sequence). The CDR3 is CASSLWSSSYEQYF. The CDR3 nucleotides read TGTGCCAGCAGCTTGTGGTCTAGCAGCTACGAGCAGTACTTC.

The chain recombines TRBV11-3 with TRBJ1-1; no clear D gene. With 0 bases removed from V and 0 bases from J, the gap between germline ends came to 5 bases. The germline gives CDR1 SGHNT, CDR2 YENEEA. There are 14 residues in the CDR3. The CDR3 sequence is CASSLDAVNTEAFF. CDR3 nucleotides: TGTGCCAGCAGCTTAGACGCAGTGAACACTGAAGCTTTCTTT.

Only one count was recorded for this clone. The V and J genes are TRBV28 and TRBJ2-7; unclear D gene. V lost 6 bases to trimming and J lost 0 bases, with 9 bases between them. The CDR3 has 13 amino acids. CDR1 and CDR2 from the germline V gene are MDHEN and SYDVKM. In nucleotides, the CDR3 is TGTGCCAGCAGCATTCCTGGCTCCTACGAGCAGTACTTC. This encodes CASSIPGSYEQYF.

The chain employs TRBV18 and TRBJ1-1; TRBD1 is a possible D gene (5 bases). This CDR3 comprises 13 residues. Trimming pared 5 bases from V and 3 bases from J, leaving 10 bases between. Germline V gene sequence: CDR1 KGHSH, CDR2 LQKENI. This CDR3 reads CASSSGADTEAFF. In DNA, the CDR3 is TGTGCCAGCTCATCCGGGGCGGACACTGAAGCTTTCTTT.

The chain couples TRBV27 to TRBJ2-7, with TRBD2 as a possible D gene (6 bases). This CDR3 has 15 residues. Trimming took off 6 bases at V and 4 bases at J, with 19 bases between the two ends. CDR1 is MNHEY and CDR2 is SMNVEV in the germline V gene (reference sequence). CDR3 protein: CASRLFGSAPYEQYF. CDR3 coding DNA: TGTGCCAGCAGACTCTTCGGGAGTGCTCCGTACGAGCAGTACTTC.